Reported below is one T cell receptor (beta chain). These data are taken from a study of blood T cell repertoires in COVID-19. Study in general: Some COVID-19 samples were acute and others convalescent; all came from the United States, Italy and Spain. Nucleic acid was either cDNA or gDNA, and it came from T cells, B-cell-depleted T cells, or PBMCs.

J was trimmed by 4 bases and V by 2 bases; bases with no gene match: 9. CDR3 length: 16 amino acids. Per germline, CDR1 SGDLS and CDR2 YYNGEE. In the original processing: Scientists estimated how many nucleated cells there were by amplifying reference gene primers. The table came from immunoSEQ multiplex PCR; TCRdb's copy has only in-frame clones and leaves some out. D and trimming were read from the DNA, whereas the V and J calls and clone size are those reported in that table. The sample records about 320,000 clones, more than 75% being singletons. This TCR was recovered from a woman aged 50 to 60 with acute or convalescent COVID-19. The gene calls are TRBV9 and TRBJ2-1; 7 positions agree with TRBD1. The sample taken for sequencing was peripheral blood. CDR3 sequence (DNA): TGTGCCAGCAGCGTTAGAGGGGGCGGTGGGTACAATGAGCAGTTCTTC. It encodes CASSVRGGGGYNEQFF.